This T cell receptor (beta chain) came from a study of cytomegalovirus exposure and HLA in healthy donors. Germline CDR1 reads MGHRA; CDR2 reads YSYEKL. The CDR3 length is 14 residues. V lost 1 base, J lost 6 bases, and 6 bases stayed unmatched. TCRdb keeps only in-frame clones here, not all; method: immunoSEQ multiplex PCR. The sample records about 220,000 clones, about nine tenths being singletons. It was the approximately 110-subject validation cohort, separate from the approximately 620-subject first cohort, to which the donors belonged. There are a few counts of this clone. The sample was PBMCs. The V gene is TRBV4-1, the J gene TRBJ2-7; 7 positions agree with TRBD2. The TCR originated in a woman aged 18-35 years in good health and CMV-seronegative. The CDR3 sequence is CASSQVAAGTEQYF. The CDR3 region has the DNA TGCGCCAGCAGCCAAGTCGCAGCGGGGACCGAGCAGTACTTC.